This T cell receptor (beta chain) was retrieved from a study of tumor-infiltrating lymphocytes in primary liver carcinoma. Study as a whole: Patients comprised men and women whose ages fell between 30 and 69 years. Notes on the study in general: Detection in all five tumor regions applied to only about 7.5-24% of top clones. Compared with blood, tumor repertoires held significantly more in their top 250 clones. Overlap between tumor regions exceeded overlap of tumor with adjacent tissue or blood.

A word on this clonotype: Its antigen is currently unknown.

The researchers produced TCR beta cDNA from approximately 540 ng total RNA with a constant-region primer. Three-round nested multiplex PCR performed with slightly modified ARM-PCR produced the TCR beta libraries. Each CDR3 protein is one row after TCRdb ran MiXCR on the multiplex PCR reads. Among 95,000 to 100,000 distinct CDR3 sequences, approximately 70% were seen once, and the ten largest hold about 12%. Taking about 19-32 mg of unsorted bulk tissue, the authors co-extracted RNA and DNA. The sequenced material came from liver tumor tissue from sampling region 2. Subset denoted: tumor region T2, inferior pole. The origin of this receptor is a woman aged 60-75 years with primary liver carcinoma and hepatitis B virus infection.

The CDR3 protein is CASIWGGARTYEQYF. Written as DNA, the CDR3 is TGTGCCAGTATCTGGGGCGGGGCGAGGACCTACGAGCAGTACTTC. V gene TRBV11-3 combines with J gene TRBJ2-7, with a possible D match to TRBD2 (6 bases). The germline gives CDR1 SGHNT, CDR2 YENEEA. CDR3 size: 15 residues. V was cut by 9 bases and J by 2 bases, with 20 bases left in between. The full variable domain, its missing parts supplied by reference TRBV11-3 and TRBJ2-7, is EAGVVQSPRYKIIEKKQPVAFWCNPISGHNTLYWYLQNLGQGPELLIRYENEEAVDDSQLPKDRFSAERLKGVDSTLKIQPAELGDSAVYLCASIWGGARTYEQYFGPGTRLTVT.